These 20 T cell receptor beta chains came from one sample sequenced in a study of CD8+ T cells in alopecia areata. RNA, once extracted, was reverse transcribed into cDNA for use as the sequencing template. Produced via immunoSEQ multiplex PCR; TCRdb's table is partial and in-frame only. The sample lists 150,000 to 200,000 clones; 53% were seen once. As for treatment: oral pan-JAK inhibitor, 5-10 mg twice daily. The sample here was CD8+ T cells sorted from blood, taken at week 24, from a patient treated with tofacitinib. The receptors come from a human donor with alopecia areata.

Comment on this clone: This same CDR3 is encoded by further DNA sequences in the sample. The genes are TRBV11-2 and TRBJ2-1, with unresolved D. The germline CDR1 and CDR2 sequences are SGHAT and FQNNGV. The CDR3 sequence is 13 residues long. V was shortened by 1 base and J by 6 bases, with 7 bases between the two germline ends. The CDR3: CASSLGRSNEQFF. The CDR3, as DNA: TGTGCCAGCAGCTTAGGCAGATCCAATGAGCAGTTCTTC.

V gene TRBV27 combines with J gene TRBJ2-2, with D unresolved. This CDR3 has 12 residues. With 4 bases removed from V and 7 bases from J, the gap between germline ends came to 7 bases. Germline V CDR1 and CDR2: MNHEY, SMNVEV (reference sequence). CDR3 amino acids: CASSYLGGELFF. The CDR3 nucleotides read TGTGCCAGCAGTTACCTGGGCGGGGAGCTGTTTTTT.

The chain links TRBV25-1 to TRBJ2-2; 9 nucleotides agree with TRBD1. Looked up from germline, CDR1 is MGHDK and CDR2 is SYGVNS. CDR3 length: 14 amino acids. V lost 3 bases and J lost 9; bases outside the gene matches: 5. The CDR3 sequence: CASSDRTGARELFF. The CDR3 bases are TGTGCCAGCAGTGACCGGACAGGGGCCCGGGAGCTGTTTTTT. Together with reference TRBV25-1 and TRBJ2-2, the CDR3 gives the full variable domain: EADIYQTPRYLVIGTGKKITLECSQTMGHDKMYWYQQDPGMELHLIHYSYGVNSTEKGDLSSESTVSRIRTEHFPLTLESARPSHTSQYLCASSDRTGARELFFGEGSRLTVL.

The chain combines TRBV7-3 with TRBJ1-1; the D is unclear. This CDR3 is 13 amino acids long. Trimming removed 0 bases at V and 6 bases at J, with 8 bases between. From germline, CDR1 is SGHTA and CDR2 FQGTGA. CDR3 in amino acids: CASSLTGVSEAFF. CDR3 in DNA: TGTGCCAGCAGCTTAACTGGAGTGTCTGAAGCTTTCTTT.

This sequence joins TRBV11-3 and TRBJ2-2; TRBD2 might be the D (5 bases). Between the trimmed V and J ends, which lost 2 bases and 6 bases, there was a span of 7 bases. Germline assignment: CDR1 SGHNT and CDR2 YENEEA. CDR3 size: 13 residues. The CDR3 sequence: CASSLRGSGELFF. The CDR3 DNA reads TGTGCCAGCAGCTTACGGGGATCCGGGGAGCTGTTTTTT.

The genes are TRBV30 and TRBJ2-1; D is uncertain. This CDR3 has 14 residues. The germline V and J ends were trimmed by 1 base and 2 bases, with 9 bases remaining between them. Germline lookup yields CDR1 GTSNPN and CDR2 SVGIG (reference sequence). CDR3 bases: TGTGCCTGGAGTGGAGCAACAGCCTACAATGAGCAGTTCTTC. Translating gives CAWSGATAYNEQFF.

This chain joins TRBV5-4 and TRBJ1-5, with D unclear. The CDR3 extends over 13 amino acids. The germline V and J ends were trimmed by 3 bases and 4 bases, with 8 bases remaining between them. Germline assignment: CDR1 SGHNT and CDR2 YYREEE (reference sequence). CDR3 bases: TGTGCCAGCAGCTCTGACGGGAATCAGCCCCAGCATTTT. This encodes CASSSDGNQPQHF.

Here the CDR3 reads CASSQELADTQYF. The DNA of the CDR3 is TGCGCCAGCAGCCAAGAGTTAGCAGATACGCAGTATTTT. V is TRBV4-1 and J is TRBJ2-3; no reliable D call. The germline gives CDR1 MGHRA, CDR2 YSYEKL. Trimming removed 0 bases from V and 4 bases from J, with 5 bases in between. The CDR3 runs 13 residues.

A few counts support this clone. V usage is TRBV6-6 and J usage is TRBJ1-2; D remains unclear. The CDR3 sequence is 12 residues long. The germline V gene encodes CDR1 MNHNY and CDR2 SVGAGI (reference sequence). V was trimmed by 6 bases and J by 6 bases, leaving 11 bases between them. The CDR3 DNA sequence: TGTGCCAGCAGCCCCACGGAGAATGGCTACACCTTC. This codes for CASSPTENGYTF.

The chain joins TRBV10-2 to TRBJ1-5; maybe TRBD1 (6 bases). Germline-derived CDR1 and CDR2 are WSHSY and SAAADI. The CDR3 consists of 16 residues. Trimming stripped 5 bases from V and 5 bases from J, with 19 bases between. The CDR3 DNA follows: TGCGCCAGCAGTTCAGCCCGGGACAATTATTATCAGCCCCAGCATTTT. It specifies CASSSARDNYYQPQHF.

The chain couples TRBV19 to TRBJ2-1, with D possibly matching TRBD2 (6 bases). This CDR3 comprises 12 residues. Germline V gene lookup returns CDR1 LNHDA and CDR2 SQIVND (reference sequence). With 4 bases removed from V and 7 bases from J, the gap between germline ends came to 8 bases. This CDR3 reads CASSTGTNEQFF. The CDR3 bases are TGTGCCAGTAGTACGGGGACTAATGAGCAGTTCTTC. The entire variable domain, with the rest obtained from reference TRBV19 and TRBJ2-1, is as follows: DGGITQSPKYLFRKEGQNVTLSCEQNLNHDAMYWYRQDPGQGLRLIYYSQIVNDFQKGDIAEGYSVSREKKESFPLTVTSAQKNPTAFYLCASSTGTNEQFFGPGTRLTVL.

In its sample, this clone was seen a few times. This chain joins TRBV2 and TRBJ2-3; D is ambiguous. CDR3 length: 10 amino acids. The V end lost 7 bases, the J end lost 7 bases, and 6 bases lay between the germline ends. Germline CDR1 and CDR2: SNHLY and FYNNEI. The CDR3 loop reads CASMANTQYF. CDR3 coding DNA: TGTGCCAGCATGGCCAATACGCAGTATTTT. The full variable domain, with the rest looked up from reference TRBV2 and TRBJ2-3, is EPEVTQTPSHQVTQMGQEVILRCVPISNHLYFYWYRQILGQKVEFLVSFYNNEISEKSEIFDDQFSVERPDGSNFTLKIRSTKLEDSAMYFCASMANTQYFGPGTRLTVL.

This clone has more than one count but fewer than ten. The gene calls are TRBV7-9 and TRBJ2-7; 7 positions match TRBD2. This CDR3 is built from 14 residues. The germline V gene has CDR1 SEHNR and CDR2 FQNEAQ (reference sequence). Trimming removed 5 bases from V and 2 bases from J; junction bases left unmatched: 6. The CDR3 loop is CASSPGTTTYEQYF. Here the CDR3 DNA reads TGTGCCAGCAGCCCCGGGACTACCACCTACGAGCAGTACTTC.

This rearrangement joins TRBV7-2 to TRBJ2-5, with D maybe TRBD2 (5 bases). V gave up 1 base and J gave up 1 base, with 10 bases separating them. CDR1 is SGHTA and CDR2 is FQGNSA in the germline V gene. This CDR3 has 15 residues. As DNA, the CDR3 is TGTGCCAGCAGCTTAGGCGAGCGGCTCCAAGAGACCCAGTACTTC. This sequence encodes CASSLGERLQETQYF. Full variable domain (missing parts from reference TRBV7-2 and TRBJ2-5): GAGVSQSPSNKVTEKGKDVELRCDPISGHTALYWYRQSLGQGLEFLIYFQGNSAPDKSGLPSDRFSAERTGGSVSTLTIQRTQQEDSAVYLCASSLGERLQETQYFGPGTRLLVL.

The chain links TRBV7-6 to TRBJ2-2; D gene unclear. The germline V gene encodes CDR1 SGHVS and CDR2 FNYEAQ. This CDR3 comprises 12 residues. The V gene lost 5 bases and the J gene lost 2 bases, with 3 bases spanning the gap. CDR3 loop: CASSPNTGELFF. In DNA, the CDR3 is TGTGCCAGCAGCCCCAACACCGGGGAGCTGTTTTTT.

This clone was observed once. The CDR3 DNA reads TGTGCCAGCAGCTTTATAGACAGACGGGGAGAGACCCAGTACTTC. Its protein product is CASSFIDRRGETQYF. The V and J genes are TRBV7-6 and TRBJ2-5; D tentatively reads TRBD1 or TRBD2 (5 bases each). Trimming took off 3 bases at V and 4 bases at J, with 15 bases between the two ends. CDR1 SGHVS and CDR2 FNYEAQ come from the germline V gene. The length of the CDR3 is 15 residues.

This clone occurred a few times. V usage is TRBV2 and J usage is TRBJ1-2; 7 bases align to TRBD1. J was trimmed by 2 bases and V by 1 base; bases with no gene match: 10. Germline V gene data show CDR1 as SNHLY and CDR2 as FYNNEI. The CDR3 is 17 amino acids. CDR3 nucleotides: TGTGCCAGCAGTGAAGGACAGGGATTCTCTATAAACTATGGCTACACCTTC. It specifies CASSEGQGFSINYGYTF.

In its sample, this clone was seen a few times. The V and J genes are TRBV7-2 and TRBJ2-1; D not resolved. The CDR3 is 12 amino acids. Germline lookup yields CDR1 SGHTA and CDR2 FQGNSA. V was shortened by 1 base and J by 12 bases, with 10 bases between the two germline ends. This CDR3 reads CASSLGLSGQFF. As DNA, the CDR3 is TGTGCCAGCAGCTTAGGCCTATCTGGGCAGTTCTTC.

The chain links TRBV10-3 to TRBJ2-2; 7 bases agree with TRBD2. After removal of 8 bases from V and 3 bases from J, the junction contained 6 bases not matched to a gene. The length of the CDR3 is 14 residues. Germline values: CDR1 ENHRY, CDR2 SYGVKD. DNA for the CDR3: TGTGCCATCGCGAGCGGGGAATACACCGGGGAGCTGTTTTTT. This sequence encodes CAIASGEYTGELFF.

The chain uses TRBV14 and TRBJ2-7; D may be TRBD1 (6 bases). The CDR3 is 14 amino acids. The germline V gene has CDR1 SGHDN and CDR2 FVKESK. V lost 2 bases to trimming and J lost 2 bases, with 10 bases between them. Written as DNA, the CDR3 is TGTGCCAGCAGCCAAATACAGGGAGCCTACGAGCAGTACTTC. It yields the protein CASSQIQGAYEQYF.